The present TCR beta chain was sequenced within a study of T-cell memory formation after mild COVID-19. Germline CDR1 is LGHNA and CDR2 is YSLEER. Trimming removed 3 bases from V and 7 bases from J, with 12 bases in between. The CDR3 spans 13 residues. TCRdb re-called the 5' RACE reads with MiXCR, one entry per CDR3 protein. The sample carries about 320,000 distinct CDR3 sequences, around 15% recorded once. This receptor was obtained from a man aged 18-30 years who had mild COVID-19 (a few samples of this study predate the infection). Cell type and time point are not known. The rearrangement uses TRBV4-3 and TRBJ1-1; D is unclear. Sequenced material: PBMCs or a T cell subset sorted from them (not recorded which). The CDR3 bases are TGCGCCAGCAGCCACGAAAGACGAGATGAAGCTTTCTTT. Translation gives CASSHERRDEAFF.